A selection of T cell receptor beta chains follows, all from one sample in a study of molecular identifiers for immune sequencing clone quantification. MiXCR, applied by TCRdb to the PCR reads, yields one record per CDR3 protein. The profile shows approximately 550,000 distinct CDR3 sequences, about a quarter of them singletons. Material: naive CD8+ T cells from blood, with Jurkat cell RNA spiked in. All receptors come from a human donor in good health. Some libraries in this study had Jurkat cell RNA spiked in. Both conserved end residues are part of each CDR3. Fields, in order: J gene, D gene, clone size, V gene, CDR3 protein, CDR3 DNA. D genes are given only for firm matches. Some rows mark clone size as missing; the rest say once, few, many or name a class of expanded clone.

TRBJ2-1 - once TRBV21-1 CASSKVHNPSSYNEQFF TGTGCCAGCAGCAAAGTTCACAACCCGAGCTCCTACAATGAGCAGTTCTTC
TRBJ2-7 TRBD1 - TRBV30 CAWSVRQGYEQYF TGTGCCTGGAGTGTACGACAGGGCTACGAGCAGTACTTC
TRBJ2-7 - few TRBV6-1 CASKDQGRFHEQYF TGTGCCAGTAAAGATCAGGGGAGGTTTCACGAGCAGTACTTC
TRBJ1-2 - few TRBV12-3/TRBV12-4 CASSLTDQLLYGYTF TGTGCCAGCAGTTTAACGGACCAACTCCTCTATGGCTACACCTTC
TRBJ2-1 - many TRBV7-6 CASSLTPRSSYNEQFF TGTGCCAGCAGCCTGACACCAAGAAGCTCCTACAATGAGCAGTTCTTC
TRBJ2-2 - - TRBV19 CASSILGSGELFF TGTGCCAGTAGTATCTTGGGGTCCGGGGAGCTGTTTTTT
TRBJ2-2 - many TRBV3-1 CASSQVIARATGELFF TGTGCCAGCAGCCAAGTGATTGCTAGAGCCACCGGGGAGCTGTTTTTT
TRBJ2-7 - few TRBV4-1 CASSQGWTESSYEQYF TGCGCCAGCAGCCAAGGCTGGACGGAGTCCTCCTACGAGCAGTACTTC
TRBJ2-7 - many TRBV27 CASSSTGIGFAEQYF TGTGCCAGCAGTTCCACAGGGATCGGGTTCGCCGAGCAGTACTTC
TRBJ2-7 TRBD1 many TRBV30 CAWLGFEPGQGYEQYF TGTGCCTGGCTCGGGTTCGAACCGGGACAGGGCTACGAGCAGTACTTC
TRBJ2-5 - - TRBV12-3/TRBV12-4 CASSLALKGVGETQYF TGTGCCAGCAGTTTAGCACTTAAGGGGGTTGGAGAGACCCAGTACTTC
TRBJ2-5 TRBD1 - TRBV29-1 CSEITGDSWETQYF TGCAGCGAGATAACCGGGGACAGTTGGGAGACCCAGTACTTC
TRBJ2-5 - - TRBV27 CASRDRDRNQETQYF TGTGCCAGCAGAGATCGAGACAGGAACCAAGAGACCCAGTACTTC
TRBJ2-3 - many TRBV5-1 CASSDPRSGVTDTQYF TGCGCCAGCAGCGATCCTCGATCCGGGGTCACAGATACGCAGTATTTT
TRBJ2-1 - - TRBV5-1 CASSPTKETGKRFF TGCGCCAGCAGCCCTACGAAGGAAACAGGGAAGCGGTTCTTC
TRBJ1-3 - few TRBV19 CASSIRFWTSSGNTIYF TGTGCCAGTAGTATTCGGTTCTGGACAAGCTCTGGAAACACCATATATTTT
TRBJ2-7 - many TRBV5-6 CASSWVQGYEQYF TGTGCCAGCTCCTGGGTCCAGGGCTACGAGCAGTACTTC
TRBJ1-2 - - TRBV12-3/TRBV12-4 CASKKNRENYGYTF TGTGCCAGCAAGAAGAACCGGGAAAACTATGGCTACACCTTC
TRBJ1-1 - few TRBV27 CASKEGVHTEAFF TGTGCCAGCAAGGAGGGTGTTCACACTGAAGCTTTCTTT
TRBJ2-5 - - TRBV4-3 CASSQAFTGTQETQYF TGCGCCAGCAGCCAAGCTTTTACGGGGACCCAAGAGACCCAGTACTTC
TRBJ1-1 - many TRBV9 CASSAFKNTEAFF TGTGCCAGCAGCGCCTTCAAGAACACTGAAGCTTTCTTT
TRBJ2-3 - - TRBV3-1 CASSPGSEPQYF TGTGCCAGCAGCCCAGGGAGCGAACCGCAGTATTTT
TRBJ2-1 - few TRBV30 CAWSVHYPGYSYNEQFF TGTGCCTGGAGTGTACACTACCCAGGGTATTCCTACAATGAGCAGTTCTTC